Shown below are 2 T cell receptor beta chains from a single sample sequenced in a study of blood T cell repertoires in COVID-19. TCRdb's copy holds only in-frame clones and misses some; the assay was immunoSEQ multiplex PCR. The repertoire holds under 250,000 clones, nearly 90% seen once, with roughly a tenth in the top ten. Sample: PBMCs or T cells enriched from blood (not recorded which). These receptor sequences come from a young man who had recovered from COVID-19.

This clone was detected a few times. As DNA, the CDR3 is TGTGCCAGCAGTGAAGTGGGGACTAGCGGGGGGGCCAAGTACGAGCAGTACTTC. Translation: CASSEVGTSGGAKYEQYF. The chain carries TRBV6-1 and TRBJ2-7; 16 nucleotides match TRBD2. CDR1 is MNHNS and CDR2 is SASEGT in the germline V gene. Trimming removed 1 base from V and 4 bases from J; junction bases left unmatched: 7. CDR3 length: 18 residues.

V usage is TRBV10-3 and J usage is TRBJ2-2; no reliable D call. V lost 4 bases and J lost 4, with 4 bases in between. The CDR3 totals 12 residues. CDR1 is ENHRY, CDR2 SYGVKD, per germline. The CDR3 loop is CAISVSTGELFF. The CDR3 region has the DNA TGTGCCATCAGTGTCAGCACCGGGGAGCTGTTTTTT.